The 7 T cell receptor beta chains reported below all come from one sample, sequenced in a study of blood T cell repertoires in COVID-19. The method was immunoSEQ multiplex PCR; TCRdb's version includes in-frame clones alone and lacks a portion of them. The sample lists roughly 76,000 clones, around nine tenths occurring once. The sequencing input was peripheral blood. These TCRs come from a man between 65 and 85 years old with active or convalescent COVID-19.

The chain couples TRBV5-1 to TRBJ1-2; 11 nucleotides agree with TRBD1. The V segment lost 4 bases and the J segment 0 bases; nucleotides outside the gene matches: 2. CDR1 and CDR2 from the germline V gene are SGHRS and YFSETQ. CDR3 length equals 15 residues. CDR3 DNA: TGCGCCAGCAGCGGACAGGGGGCTCCTAACTATGGCTACACCTTC. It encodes CASSGQGAPNYGYTF.

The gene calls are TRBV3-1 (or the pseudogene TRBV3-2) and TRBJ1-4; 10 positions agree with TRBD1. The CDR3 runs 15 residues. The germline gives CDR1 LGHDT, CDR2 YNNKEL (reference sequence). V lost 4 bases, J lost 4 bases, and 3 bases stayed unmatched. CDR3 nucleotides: TGTGCCAGCAGCCGGGACAGGGGTGGTAATGAAAAACTGTTTTTT. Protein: CASSRDRGGNEKLFF.

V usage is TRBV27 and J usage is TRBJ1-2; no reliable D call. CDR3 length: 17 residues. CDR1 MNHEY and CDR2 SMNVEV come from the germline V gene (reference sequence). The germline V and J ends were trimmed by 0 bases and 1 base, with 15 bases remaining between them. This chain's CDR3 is CASSLSGPYPINYGYTF. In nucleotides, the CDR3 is TGTGCCAGCAGTTTATCGGGCCCATACCCCATTAACTATGGCTACACCTTC.

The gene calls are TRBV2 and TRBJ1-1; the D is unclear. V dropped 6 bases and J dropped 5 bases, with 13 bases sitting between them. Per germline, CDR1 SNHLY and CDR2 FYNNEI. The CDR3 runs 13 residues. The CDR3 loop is CASRRFGGTEAFF. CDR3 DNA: TGTGCCAGCAGGCGATTCGGAGGTACTGAAGCTTTCTTT.

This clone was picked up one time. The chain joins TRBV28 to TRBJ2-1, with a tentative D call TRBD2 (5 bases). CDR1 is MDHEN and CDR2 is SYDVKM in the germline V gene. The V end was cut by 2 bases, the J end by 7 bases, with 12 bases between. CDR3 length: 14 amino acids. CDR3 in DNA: TGTGCCAGCAGTTTACCGGGATCGCGTAATGAGCAGTTCTTC. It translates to CASSLPGSRNEQFF.

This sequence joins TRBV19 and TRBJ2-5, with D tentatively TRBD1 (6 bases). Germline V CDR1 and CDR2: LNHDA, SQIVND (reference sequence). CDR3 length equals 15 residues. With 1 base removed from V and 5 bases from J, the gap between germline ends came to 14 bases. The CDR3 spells CASSIGQVPGETQYF. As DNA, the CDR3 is TGTGCCAGTAGTATAGGACAGGTCCCGGGGGAGACCCAGTACTTC.

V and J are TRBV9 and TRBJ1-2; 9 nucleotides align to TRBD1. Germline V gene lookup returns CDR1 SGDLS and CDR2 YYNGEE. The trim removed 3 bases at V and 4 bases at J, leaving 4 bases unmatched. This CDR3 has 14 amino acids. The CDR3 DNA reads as TGTGCCAGCAGCGCGGGACAGGGAGGCTATGGCTACACCTTC. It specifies CASSAGQGGYGYTF.